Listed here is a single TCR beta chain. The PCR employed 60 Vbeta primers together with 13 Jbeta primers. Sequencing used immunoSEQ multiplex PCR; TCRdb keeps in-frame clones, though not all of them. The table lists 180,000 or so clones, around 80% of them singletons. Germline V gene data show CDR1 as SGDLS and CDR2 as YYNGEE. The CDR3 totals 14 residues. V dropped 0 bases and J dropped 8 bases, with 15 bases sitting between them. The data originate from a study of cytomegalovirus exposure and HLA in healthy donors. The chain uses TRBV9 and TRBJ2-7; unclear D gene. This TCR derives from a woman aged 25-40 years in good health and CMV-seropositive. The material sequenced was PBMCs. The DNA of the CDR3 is TGTGCCAGCAGCGTAGGGGCAGCTCCTACGCAGCAGTACTTC. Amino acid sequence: CASSVGAAPTQQYF.